Presented here are 12 T cell receptor beta chains from one specimen sequenced in a study of blood T cell repertoires in COVID-19. TCRdb's table, derived via immunoSEQ multiplex PCR, lists solely in-frame clones and lacks some. Of roughly 65,000 clones detected, 70% to 85% appear once; the ten largest clones hold under 50%. The sample consisted of peripheral blood. All receptors derive from a human donor in a cohort sampled during active COVID-19.

The V call is TRBV28, the J call TRBJ1-2; D gene ambiguous. The CDR3 totals 14 residues. Germline V gene sequence: CDR1 MDHEN, CDR2 SYDVKM. Trimming shortened V by 5 bases and J by 2 bases, and 12 bases separated the two germline ends. CDR3 nucleotide sequence: TGTGCCAGCAGTCTTGGACGGGGAAACTATGGCTACACCTTC. Protein product: CASSLGRGNYGYTF.

This clone was seen just once. The chain uses TRBV7-3 and TRBJ1-1; no clear D. Trimming pared 1 base from V and 6 bases from J, leaving 21 bases between. The CDR3 is 17 amino acids. Germline V lookup: CDR1 SGHTA, CDR2 FQGTGA. The CDR3 spells CASSLSPPVVGVSEAFF. For the CDR3, the DNA is TGTGCCAGCAGCTTAAGTCCACCAGTAGTCGGGGTCTCTGAAGCTTTCTTT.

V usage is TRBV18 and J usage is TRBJ1-6; TRBD1 matches 9 bases. Trimming removed 2 bases from V and 8 bases from J; junction bases left unmatched: 7. This CDR3 spans 16 amino acids. Germline CDR1 reads KGHSH; CDR2 reads LQKENI. The CDR3 sequence is CASSPAGQGVHSPLHF. The CDR3 DNA sequence: TGTGCCAGCTCACCAGCGGGACAGGGAGTACATTCACCCCTCCACTTT.

This rearrangement joins TRBV5-1 to TRBJ2-3; D may be TRBD2 (6 bases). Germline-derived CDR1 and CDR2 are SGHRS and YFSETQ. V was pared by 1 base and J by 4 bases, with 10 bases between. The CDR3 sequence is 14 residues long. In nucleotides, the CDR3 is TGCGCCAGCAGCTTGCAGGGAGGCGCAGATACGCAGTATTTT. It is translated as CASSLQGGADTQYF.

The chain uses TRBV6-1 and TRBJ2-6, with 9 bases identical to TRBD1. Per germline, CDR1 MNHNS and CDR2 SASEGT. The junction had 1 base not matched to a gene; V was cut back by 1 base and J by 0 bases. The CDR3 has 17 amino acids. The CDR3 nucleotides are TGTGCCAGCAGTGAAGACAGGGGGCACTCTGGGGCCAACGTCCTGACTTTC. Its protein product is CASSEDRGHSGANVLTF.

The rearrangement uses TRBV6-5 and TRBJ1-1; TRBD1 aligns across 7 bases. The germline V gene has CDR1 MNHEY and CDR2 SVGAGI. V trimming: 7 bases; J trimming: 0 bases; junction bases outside the gene matches: 2. The CDR3 runs to 13 residues. This CDR3 is CASKGTVNTEAFF. The CDR3 DNA follows: TGTGCCAGCAAAGGGACAGTGAACACTGAAGCTTTCTTT.

The CDR3 reads CASSLGAGQGAYTEAFF. The CDR3 DNA reads as TGTGCCAGCAGCTTAGGAGCGGGACAGGGGGCCTACACTGAAGCTTTCTTT. This chain links TRBV7-2 with TRBJ1-1; 12 bases align to TRBD1. Germline trimming cut 1 base from V and 3 bases from J; bases unmatched to any gene: 6. CDR1 and CDR2 from the germline V gene are SGHTA and FQGNSA. CDR3 length: 17 amino acids. Complete variable domain (other parts from reference TRBV7-2 and TRBJ1-1): GAGVSQSPSNKVTEKGKDVELRCDPISGHTALYWYRQSLGQGLEFLIYFQGNSAPDKSGLPSDRFSAERTGGSVSTLTIQRTQQEDSAVYLCASSLGAGQGAYTEAFFGQGTRLTVV.

The chain combines TRBV5-4 with TRBJ1-2; D not resolved. CDR3 length: 15 residues. Germline V CDR1 and CDR2: SGHNT, YYREEE (reference sequence). Trimming removed 1 base at V and 2 bases at J, with 12 bases between. In nucleotides, the CDR3 is TGTGCCAGCAGCTTGTTGGCAGGCTGGAACTATGGCTACACCTTC. Translated, it gives CASSLLAGWNYGYTF.

The rearrangement joins TRBV4-1 to TRBJ2-7; D is possibly TRBD2 (7 bases). This CDR3 comprises 17 residues. Deletions cut 1 base from V and 3 bases from J, with 19 bases between. CDR1 MGHRA and CDR2 YSYEKL come from the germline V gene. Written as DNA, the CDR3 is TGCGCCAGCAGCCAAGTCTTCAAGGGGGGGACTCACTACGAGCAGTACTTC. Its translation is CASSQVFKGGTHYEQYF.

This chain connects TRBV11-2 to TRBJ1-1; D not certain. CDR1 and CDR2 (germline): SGHAT, FQNNGV. The CDR3 spans 15 residues. The V gene lost 0 bases and the J gene lost 5 bases, with 13 bases spanning the gap. The CDR3 sequence: CASSLDLFGDTEAFF. CDR3 sequence (DNA): TGTGCCAGCAGCTTAGATCTCTTCGGGGATACTGAAGCTTTCTTT.

The chain is built from TRBV27 and TRBJ1-6; 11 positions agree with TRBD1. Germline assignment: CDR1 MNHEY and CDR2 SMNVEV (reference sequence). V trimming: 4 bases; J trimming: 9 bases; junction bases outside the gene matches: 8. There are 16 residues in the CDR3. This CDR3 reads CASSSLGQGVVSPLHF. DNA for the CDR3: TGTGCCAGCAGTTCCCTGGGACAGGGGGTTGTTTCACCCCTCCACTTT.

The chain joins TRBV5-4 to TRBJ2-2; D ambiguous. Looked up from germline, CDR1 is SGHNT and CDR2 is YYREEE (reference sequence). Trimming took 0 bases from V and 9 from J, leaving 15 bases between them. CDR3 size: 15 residues. CDR3 region: CASSLATQNSRELFF. The DNA for the CDR3 is TGTGCCAGCAGCTTGGCGACTCAGAATAGTCGGGAGCTGTTTTTT.